This entry lists 4 T cell receptor beta chains sequenced from one sample in a study of blood T cell repertoires in COVID-19. TCRdb keeps only in-frame clones here, not all; method: immunoSEQ multiplex PCR. This table holds approximately 150,000 clones, roughly 80% found once. Sequenced input: peripheral blood. These receptor sequences come from a woman aged 80 or over with acute or convalescent COVID-19.

V usage is TRBV6-5 and J usage is TRBJ1-5, with 9 bases fitting TRBD1. J gave up 6 bases and V 6 bases, and 9 bases lay outside the gene matches. The CDR3 is 15 amino acids. From germline, CDR1 is MNHEY and CDR2 SVGAGI. The CDR3 loop is CASSQTGGRGQPQHF. Written as DNA, the CDR3 is TGTGCCAGCAGCCAAACAGGGGGCAGGGGTCAGCCCCAGCATTTT.

This clone is labeled as large. This rearrangement joins TRBV18 to TRBJ2-7; 14 nucleotides match TRBD2. V lost 1 base to trimming and J lost 6 bases; unmatched junction nucleotides: 8. The CDR3 sequence is 17 residues long. CDR1 and CDR2 from the germline V gene are KGHSH and LQKENI. The CDR3 coding sequence is TGTGCCAGCTCACCACGTGGGACTAGCGGGAGTCAAGCCGAGCAGTACTTC. Translated, it gives CASSPRGTSGSQAEQYF.

The chain carries TRBV7-9 and TRBJ1-3, with D possibly TRBD1 on 6 matching bases. V was cut by 8 bases and J by 4 bases, with 21 bases left in between. The CDR3 is 16 amino acids. The germline CDR1 and CDR2 sequences are SEHNR and FQNEAQ (reference sequence). The CDR3 loop is CASQGTGNSLGNTIYF. For the CDR3, the DNA is TGTGCCAGCCAGGGGACGGGGAACTCTCTGGGAAACACCATATATTTT.

The chain uses TRBV3-1 (or the pseudogene TRBV3-2) and TRBJ1-2, with 9 positions matching TRBD1. Germline CDR1 LGHDT, CDR2 YNNKEL (reference sequence). This CDR3 is built from 14 residues. Trimming at V came to 7 bases and at J to 5 bases, leaving 8 bases not matched to a gene. DNA for the CDR3: TGTGCCAGCACCTTGTCAGGACAGGGGTATGGCTACACCTTC. This codes for CASTLSGQGYGYTF.